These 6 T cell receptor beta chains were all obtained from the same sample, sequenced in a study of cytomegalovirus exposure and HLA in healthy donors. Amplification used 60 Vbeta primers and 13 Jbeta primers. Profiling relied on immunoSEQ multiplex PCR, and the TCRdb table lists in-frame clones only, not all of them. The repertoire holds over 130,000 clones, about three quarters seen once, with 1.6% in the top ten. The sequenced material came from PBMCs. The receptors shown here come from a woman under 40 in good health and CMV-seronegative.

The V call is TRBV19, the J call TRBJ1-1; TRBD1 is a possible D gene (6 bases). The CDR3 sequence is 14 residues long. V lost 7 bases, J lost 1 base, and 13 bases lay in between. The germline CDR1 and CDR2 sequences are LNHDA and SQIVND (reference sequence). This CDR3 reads CASKVAGANTEAFF. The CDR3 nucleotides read TGTGCCAGTAAGGTCGCAGGGGCGAACACTGAAGCTTTCTTT.

The CDR3 coding sequence is TGTGCCAGCAGAGCCTTAATTCAGGAACCCCAGCATTTT. Protein: CASRALIQEPQHF. The gene calls are TRBV6-1 and TRBJ1-5; no clear D. The V gene's germline CDR1 is MNHNS and CDR2 SASEGT. Trimming shortened V by 6 bases and J by 10 bases, and 16 bases separated the two germline ends. The CDR3 is 13 amino acids.

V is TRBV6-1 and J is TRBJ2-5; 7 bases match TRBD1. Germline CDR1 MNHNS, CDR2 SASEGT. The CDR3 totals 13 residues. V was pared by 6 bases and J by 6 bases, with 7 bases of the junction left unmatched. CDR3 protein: CASRRGGTQTQYF. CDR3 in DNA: TGTGCCAGCAGACGAGGGGGCACACAGACCCAGTACTTC.

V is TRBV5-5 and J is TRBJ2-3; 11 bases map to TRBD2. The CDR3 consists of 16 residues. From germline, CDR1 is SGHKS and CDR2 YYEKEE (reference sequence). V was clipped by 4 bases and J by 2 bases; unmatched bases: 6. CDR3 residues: CASSLLAGAPTDTQYF. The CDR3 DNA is TGTGCCAGCAGCCTACTAGCGGGGGCCCCCACAGATACGCAGTATTTT.

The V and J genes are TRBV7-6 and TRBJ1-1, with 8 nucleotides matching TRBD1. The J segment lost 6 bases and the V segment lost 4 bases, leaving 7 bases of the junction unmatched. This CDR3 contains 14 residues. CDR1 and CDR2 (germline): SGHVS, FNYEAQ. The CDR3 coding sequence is TGTGCCAGCAGCTCTATACAGGGGGTCGCTGAAGCTTTCTTT. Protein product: CASSSIQGVAEAFF. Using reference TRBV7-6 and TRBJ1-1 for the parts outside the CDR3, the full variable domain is GAGVSQSPRYKVTKRGQDVALRCDPISGHVSLYWYRQALGQGPEFLTYFNYEAQQDKSGLPNDRFSAERPEGSISTLTIQRTEQRDSAMYRCASSSIQGVAEAFFGQGTRLTVV.

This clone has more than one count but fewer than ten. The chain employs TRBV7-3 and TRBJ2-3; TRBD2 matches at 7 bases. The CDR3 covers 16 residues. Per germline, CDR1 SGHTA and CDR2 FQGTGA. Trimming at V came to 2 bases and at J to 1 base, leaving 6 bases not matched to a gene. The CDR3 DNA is TGTGCCAGCAGCTTAGCTCCGGGAGGAGGCACAGATACGCAGTATTTT. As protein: CASSLAPGGGTDTQYF. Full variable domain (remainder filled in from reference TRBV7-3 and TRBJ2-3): GAGVSQTPSNKVTEKGKYVELRCDPISGHTALYWYRQSLGQGPEFLIYFQGTGAADDSGLPNDRFFAVRPEGSVSTLKIQRTERGDSAVYLCASSLAPGGGTDTQYFGPGTRLTVL.